The T cell receptor beta chain described here comes from a study of human T cells and chemical hapten exposure. There are 14 residues in the CDR3. The germline gives CDR1 ENHRY, CDR2 SYGVKD. Trimming removed 3 bases at V and 3 bases at J, with 11 bases between. Time point here: patch test 1, 2 weeks after DPC sensitization. The treatment: therapeutic diphenylcyclopropenone sensitization with weekly scalp DPC. TCRdb itself ran the RACE reads through MiXCR, one entry per CDR3 protein. The repertoire holds around 77,000 distinct CDR3 sequences, with 9.8% as singletons. This clonotype occurred a few times.

Sequences were derived from whole blood, sampled in connection with sensitization to the hapten diphenylcyclopropenone (DPC). This receptor was taken from a woman in her thirties or forties with alopecia areata. Some clones in this sample may be carry-over from other donors' samples. V gene TRBV10-3 combines with J gene TRBJ1-1; no definite D call. CDR3 region: CAISDWTGDTEAFF. The CDR3 DNA sequence: TGTGCCATCAGTGACTGGACGGGCGACACTGAAGCTTTCTTT.